This TCR beta chain was retrieved from a study of radiation and T cells in renal cell carcinoma. Study-wide findings and caveats: In nephrectomy-only tumors, top 100 clonotypes averaged roughly 43%, versus roughly 54% irradiated.

On this clone: Its specificity is not known.

Treatment noted: treatment-naive control, cytoreductive nephrectomy. This renal cell carcinoma was of the clear cell type. Controls included a handful of female and approximately ten male donors, resected 2011 to 2014. Sequencing was performed with immunoSEQ multiplex PCR; in TCRdb, only in-frame clones are kept and a portion is missing. The table lists around 16,000 clones, more than 55% of them singletons, with about 10% in the top ten. This receptor was taken from a man in his forties with renal cell carcinoma. Sample: tumor tissue, taken from a patient whose treatment was nephrectomy without radiotherapy.

This CDR3 is CASSRQGSNYGYTF. CDR3 bases: TGTGCCAGCAGCCGACAGGGATCTAACTATGGCTACACCTTC. The chain has TRBV7-9 and TRBJ1-2; the match to TRBD1 covers 7 bases. Germline CDR1 SEHNR, CDR2 FQNEAQ (reference sequence). The CDR3 sequence is 14 residues long. The V gene end was trimmed by 5 bases and the J gene end by 0 bases; junction bases not matched to a gene: 3. Full variable domain (rest looked up from reference TRBV7-9 and TRBJ1-2): DTGVSQNPRHKITKRGQNVTFRCDPISEHNRLYWYRQTLGQGPEFLTYFQNEAQLEKSRLLSDRFSAERPKGSFSTLEIQRTEQGDSAMYLCASSRQGSNYGYTFGSGTRLTVV.